This is a list of T cell receptor beta chains from one sample in a study of T-cell memory formation after mild COVID-19. Via MiXCR, TCRdb re-called the 5' RACE reads, giving one row per CDR3 protein. The table includes roughly 130,000 distinct CDR3 sequences, around 6.3% detected once. The material sequenced was PBMCs or a T cell subset sorted from them (not recorded which). The receptors here all came from an adult woman who had mild COVID-19 (a few samples of this study predate the infection). Cell type and time point are not known. Both conserved end residues are part of each CDR3. The D gene is left open where the match is weak. Clone size is not always given. Where it is, it says once, few, many or a class for expanded clones.

clone size | J gene | D gene | V gene | CDR3 DNA | CDR3 protein
. | TRBJ1-1 | TRBD1 | TRBV5-1 | TGCGCCAGCAGCTTGCAGGCAGGGGGGAACACTGAAGCTTTCTTT | CASSLQAGGNTEAFF
many | TRBJ2-6 | . | TRBV3-1 | TGTGCCAGCAGCCAGGACTCCGGGACATCAGCCTCTGGGGCCAACGTCCTGACTTTC | CASSQDSGTSASGANVLTF
many | TRBJ1-2 | TRBD1 | TRBV29-1 | TGCAGCGTAGCTGGACAGGGGGCAGATGGCTACACCTTC | CSVAGQGADGYTF
few | TRBJ1-4 | . | TRBV25-1 | TGTGCCAGCAGTGAATATAAACGGGGGGAGAAACTGTTTTTT | CASSEYKRGEKLFF
. | TRBJ2-7 | TRBD1 | TRBV5-1 | TGCGCCAGCACCTCGGAAGGACAGGGGAGGTACGAGCAGTACTTC | CASTSEGQGRYEQYF
many | TRBJ2-5 | . | TRBV11-3 | TGTGCCAGCAGCTTAGCCTCCCATACCCAAGAGACCCAGTACTTC | CASSLASHTQETQYF
. | TRBJ1-5 | . | TRBV12-5 | TGTGCTAGTGGCTCCCTCGCCCACTCCCTCCAGCATTTT | CASGSLAHSLQHF
few | TRBJ2-2 | TRBD1 | TRBV7-8 | TGTGCCAGCAGCTCAAACCTGGGGACAGGGAAAACCGGGGAGCTGTTTTTT | CASSSNLGTGKTGELFF
many | TRBJ1-2 | . | TRBV12-3/TRBV12-4 | TGTGCCAGCAGTTCGAACTATGGCTACACCTTC | CASSSNYGYTF
many | TRBJ2-1 | . | TRBV7-9 | TGTGCCAGCAGCCTGTACGATGAGCAGTTCTTC | CASSLYDEQFF
few | TRBJ2-7 | . | TRBV12-3/TRBV12-4 | TGTGCCAGCAGTCCCTCGCTCGCCGACTTCTACGAGCAGTACTTC | CASSPSLADFYEQYF
many | TRBJ1-1 | TRBD1 | TRBV4-2 | TGTGCCAGCAGCCTATTAGAACAGGGGGCTGAAGCTTTCTTT | CASSLLEQGAEAFF
few | TRBJ1-2 | . | TRBV25-1 | TGTGCCAGCAGTGGCGGACACGGGTATGGCTACACCTTC | CASSGGHGYGYTF
few | TRBJ1-1 | . | TRBV6-5 | TGTGCCACTGTGAGGGAGAACACTGAAGCTTTCTTT | CATVRENTEAFF
few | TRBJ2-5 | . | TRBV7-9 | TGTGCCAGCAGCTTAGTACAGCCACAAGAGACCCAGTACTTC | CASSLVQPQETQYF
. | TRBJ2-1 | . | TRBV6-2/TRBV6-3 | TGTGCCAGCAGCCTCCTGACTAGTAATGAGCAGTTCTTC | CASSLLTSNEQFF
many | TRBJ1-1 | . | TRBV27 | TGTGCCAGCAGGGGTTCGGCCACTAACGCTGAAGCTTTCTTT | CASRGSATNAEAFF
few | TRBJ2-5 | . | TRBV21-1 | TGTGCCAGCAGCAAAGGGCTTCGAGAGACCCAGTACTTC | CASSKGLRETQYF
few | TRBJ2-1 | . | TRBV9 | TGTGCCAGCAGCGTAGGCCGGGGGACGCCAGGTGAGCAGTTCTTC | CASSVGRGTPGEQFF
many | TRBJ2-3 | TRBD2 | TRBV12-3/TRBV12-4 | TGTGCCAGCAGACTAGCGGGAGGGAACACAGATACGCAGTATTTT | CASRLAGGNTDTQYF
few | TRBJ2-3 | . | TRBV6-4 | TGTGCCAGCAGTGATCGGGGATGGGATACGCAGTATTTT | CASSDRGWDTQYF
few | TRBJ2-7 | . | TRBV6-5 | TGTGCCAGCAGGCCCAGCAGCTCCTACGAGCAGTACTTC | CASRPSSSYEQYF